This T cell receptor beta chain was sequenced in a study of T-cell reconstitution after alpha-beta-depleted transplantation in children listed by TCRdb under 2016. Study-level background: Using TCR repertoire profiling, the study quantitatively followed how T-cell immune reconstitution unfolded in children after TCRalphabeta/CD19-depleted allogeneic hematopoietic cell transplantation. The research as a whole found: About two months after transplant, the apparently early recovery of alphabetaT-cell counts reportedly depended on just several hundred clones that had expanded rapidly and came from non-depleted graft cells. In some patients, the high TCRbeta diversity seen at day 60 was put down to recipient T cells and intrathymic progenitors that had survived conditioning. Over subsequent months, a decline in hyperexpanded clone frequencies was noted, and after one year, T-cell counts and TCRbeta diversity were mostly ascribed to newly produced T cells.

Library generation was performed with PCR. For sequencing, an Illumina HiSeq 2500 was employed. TCR library preparation used molecular barcoding, with unique molecular identifiers applied to normalize quantification of the TCRbeta repertoire. In TCRdb, the public reads were trimmed at Q25 with fastp and aligned with MiXCR, with productive beta chains retained. One record per CDR3 amino acid sequence lists the most common genes and DNA. Within this sample are about 310,000 distinct CDR3 sequences, with approximately 23% of them counted one time only. Roughly 11% of the sample goes to the ten largest clones. From the cysteine up to the phenylalanine, the CDR3 has a length of 16 residues. Here the CDR3 DNA is all that survives: 48 bases in frame from base 1. V and J are truncated by 1 base and 4 bases respectively, leaving an intervening sequence of 15 bases. CDR1 and CDR2, per the germline V gene, are SGHTA and FQGTGA.

In the case of this clonotype: Its antigen is still unknown. Per-base qualities were not stored, and no clone one base away is much larger.

The treatment or condition tag for this specimen amounts to: allogeneic hematopoietic cell transplantation with graft depleted of TCRalphabeta T cells and CD19 B cells. The children who served as transplant recipients had been given grafts of TCRalphabeta/CD19-depleted allogeneic hematopoietic cells. The sample was PBMCs, mostly from graft donor cells, taken 180 days after TCRalphabeta/CD19-depleted stem cell transplant. The rearranged chain carries TRBV7-3 and TRBJ2-3, with the D gene possibly TRBD1 or TRBD2, each one fitting 6 bases. This TCR derives from a male patient younger than 18 who had a stem cell transplant for acute lymphoblastic leukemia, so the T cells may come from the graft donor. The DNA sequence is as follows: TGTGCCAGCAGCTTAAACGGGGGCCTCTTGGCAGATACGCAGTATTTT. This yields the protein CASSLNGGLLADTQYF. Where the CDR3 stops, the reference TRBV7-3 and TRBJ2-3 genes take over; the full variable domain is GAGVSQTPSNKVTEKGKYVELRCDPISGHTALYWYRQSLGQGPEFLIYFQGTGAADDSGLPNDRFFAVRPEGSVSTLKIQRTERGDSAVYLCASSLNGGLLADTQYFGPGTRLTVL.